Presented here are 19 T cell receptor beta chains from one specimen sequenced in a study of response to subunit inactivated influenza vaccine (dated by TCRdb to 2017 to 2018). Libraries were built with RT-PCR. The sequencer listed for this sample is Illumina HiSeq 2500. In-frame beta chains were kept once TCRdb had trimmed the public reads at Q25 with fastp and called clones with MiXCR. A single entry per CDR3 protein holds the most common genes and DNA from its merged rows. This sample is represented by more than 400,000 distinct CDR3 sequences; less than 7.5% of them were singletons. The leading ten clones occupy roughly 13% of the sample. The sample in question was PBMCs from blood, obtained about 24 months after vaccination. The receptors derive from a man aged 45 to 70 who received an inactivated influenza vaccine. Donor details come from another sample of the same person, matched by shared clones.

The chain carries TRBV10-3 and TRBJ1-6; D might be TRBD1 (5 bases). Germline-derived CDR1 and CDR2 are ENHRY and SYGVKD. This CDR3 contains 14 residues. Trimming stripped 3 bases from V and 7 bases from J, with 10 bases between. Written as DNA, the CDR3 is TGTGCCATCAGTGAAGCGGGGGGGAATTCACCCCTCCACTTT. Residues: CAISEAGGNSPLHF.

This clonotype was picked up many times. The chain joins TRBV16 to TRBJ1-1; 7 bases fit TRBD1. The length of the CDR3 is 14 residues. Losses at the gene ends were 4 bases for V and 1 base for J; bases not matched to a gene: 3. In germline, CDR1 is KGHSY, CDR2 FQNENV. The CDR3 DNA sequence: TGTGCCAGCAGCCTTAGGACAGGGAACACTGAAGCTTTCTTT. It codes for CASSLRTGNTEAFF.

This clonotype was detected a few times. The rearrangement uses TRBV29-1 and TRBJ1-2; D is perhaps TRBD1 (6 bases). Germline CDR1 reads SQVTM; CDR2 reads ANQGSEA. There are 12 residues in the CDR3. Trimming removed 5 bases from V and 4 bases from J, with 11 bases in between. Written as DNA, the CDR3 is TGCAGCGTTATGCCAGGGGTCTATGGCTACACCTTC. Amino acid sequence: CSVMPGVYGYTF.

Only a few counts were recorded for this clonotype. One end of the junction is discordant with germline, which a read error may explain. The V gene is TRBV12-3 or TRBV12-4, the J gene TRBJ2-2; tentatively, D is TRBD2 (6 bases). The CDR3 sequence is 13 residues long. The CDR3 is CTSSLGGTGELFF. The CDR3 bases are TGTACCAGCAGTTTGGGGGGCACCGGGGAGCTGTTTTTT.

V is TRBV12-3 or TRBV12-4 and J is TRBJ2-2; TRBD1 is a possible D gene (6 bases). CDR3 size: 13 residues. The ends were cut back, 9 bases at V and 3 bases at J, with 11 bases in the middle. The CDR3 spells CASLGGDTGELFF. The CDR3 nucleotides are TGTGCCAGTCTAGGGGGAGACACCGGGGAGCTGTTTTTT.

The chain couples TRBV3-1 to TRBJ1-6; 8 bases agree with TRBD1. This CDR3 comprises 16 residues. The germline CDR1 and CDR2 sequences are LGHDT and YNNKEL (reference sequence). V was pared by 4 bases and J by 7 bases, with 9 bases of the junction left unmatched. CDR3 residues: CASSPYGTGTNSPLHF. Written as DNA, the CDR3 is TGTGCCAGCAGCCCTTATGGGACAGGAACGAATTCACCCCTCCACTTT.

The rearrangement links TRBV28 to TRBJ2-6; D unclear. The CDR3 contains 15 residues. The V gene's germline CDR1 is MDHEN and CDR2 SYDVKM. Deletions cut 6 bases from V and 0 bases from J, with 9 bases between. CDR3 sequence: CASREKSSGANVLTF. The CDR3 nucleotides are TGTGCCAGCAGGGAGAAGAGCTCTGGGGCCAACGTCCTGACTTTC.

This rearrangement joins TRBV29-1 to TRBJ1-2; D ambiguous. V was shortened by 4 bases and J by 1 base, with 7 bases between the two germline ends. Germline CDR1 and CDR2: SQVTM and ANQGSEA. CDR3 length: 12 amino acids. Here the CDR3 DNA reads TGCAGCGTTGGGCCTGATAACTATGGCTACACCTTC. It is translated as CSVGPDNYGYTF.

This clonotype was observed at least ten times. V is TRBV11-2 and J is TRBJ1-6, with D possibly TRBD1 on 6 matching bases. Germline lookup yields CDR1 SGHAT and CDR2 FQNNGV. The V and J ends lost 1 base and 4 bases respectively, with 8 bases between them. The CDR3 loop spans 15 amino acids. The CDR3: CASSLVQGYNSPLHF. CDR3 DNA: TGTGCCAGCAGCTTAGTTCAGGGGTATAATTCACCCCTCCACTTT. The full variable domain, rest sourced from reference TRBV11-2 and TRBJ1-6, is EAGVAQSPRYKIIEKRQSVAFWCNPISGHATLYWYQQILGQGPKLLIQFQNNGVVDDSQLPKDRFSAERLKGVDSTLKIQPAKLEDSAVYLCASSLVQGYNSPLHFGNGTRLTVT.

In this sample, this clonotype turned up a few times. The chain's CDR3 is CASRSANEKLFF. CDR3 coding DNA: TGTGCCAGCAGATCCGCGAATGAAAAACTGTTTTTT. The rearrangement uses TRBV12-3 or TRBV12-4 and TRBJ1-4; no clear D gene. V dropped 6 bases and J dropped 5 bases, with 7 bases sitting between them. The CDR3 length is 12 residues.

This clonotype occurred a few times. The CDR3 coding sequence is TGTGCCAGCAGTTTTGCTAGCGGGAGCTGGCTTGAGCAGTTCTTC. As protein: CASSFASGSWLEQFF. The genes are TRBV12-3 or TRBV12-4 and TRBJ2-1; 10 bases agree with TRBD2. With 3 bases clipped from V and 9 bases from J, the junction kept 8 bases outside the gene matches. CDR3 length equals 15 residues.

This clonotype was recorded many times. The chain recombines TRBV4-3 with TRBJ2-1; D remains unclear. The CDR3 loop spans 17 amino acids. V lost 0 bases to trimming and J lost 0 bases, with 12 bases between them. The germline CDR1 and CDR2 sequences are LGHNA and YSLEER. CDR3 nucleotide sequence: TGCGCCAGCAGCCAAGAGTTCGGCAGCAGCTCCTACAATGAGCAGTTCTTC. As protein: CASSQEFGSSSYNEQFF.

V and J are TRBV28 and TRBJ2-7, with 8 bases lining up with TRBD1. The CDR3 is made up of 14 amino acids. V dropped 2 bases and J dropped 6; count of bases not matched to a gene: 6. CDR1 and CDR2 from the germline V gene are MDHEN and SYDVKM. CDR3 in amino acids: CASSLGQGRREQYF. The CDR3 DNA follows: TGTGCCAGCAGTTTAGGACAGGGACGGCGCGAGCAGTACTTC.

To note about this clonotype: A read error may be the cause here, since a much bigger clone is one base away. The rearrangement joins TRBV7-2 to TRBJ1-5; a weak D match, TRBD1 (5 bases). V lost 4 bases and J 9 bases, leaving 10 bases between the germline ends. Germline V gene sequence: CDR1 SGHTA, CDR2 FQGNSA. The CDR3 contains 12 residues. In nucleotides, the CDR3 is TGTGCCAGCAGCTGGGGCCGACGGCCCCAGCATTTT. It encodes CASSWGRRPQHF.

This clonotype was seen at least ten times. This chain uses TRBV5-1 with TRBJ1-4, with D maybe TRBD1 (6 bases). Germline CDR1 and CDR2: SGHRS and YFSETQ. CDR3 length: 15 residues. Trimming removed 0 bases from V and 6 bases from J, with 12 bases in between. The CDR3 sequence: CASSLDPGVDEKLFF. The CDR3 DNA is TGCGCCAGCAGCTTGGATCCAGGGGTAGATGAAAAACTGTTTTTT.

The chain recombines TRBV19 with TRBJ2-2, with D perhaps TRBD1 (6 bases). The CDR3 length is 13 residues. Per germline, CDR1 LNHDA and CDR2 SQIVND (reference sequence). V lost 6 bases and J 5 bases, leaving 10 bases between the germline ends. The CDR3 DNA reads TGTGCCAGTAGCACAGGGTGGACCGGGGAGCTGTTTTTT. Protein sequence: CASSTGWTGELFF.

This clonotype has only a few counts. One junction end disagrees with the germline gene, perhaps due to a read error. This chain joins TRBV7-2 and TRBJ2-7; 9 positions agree with TRBD1. This CDR3 comprises 14 residues. Germline values: CDR1 SGHTA, CDR2 FQGNSA. CDR3 nucleotides: TGTGCCGGCAGTTCTCCCGGGACAGGGTACGAGCAGTACTTC. It yields the protein CAGSSPGTGYEQYF.

This clonotype was counted a few times. This chain links TRBV12-3 or TRBV12-4 with TRBJ2-1, with 14 bases matching TRBD2. V shed 7 bases and J 10 bases; nucleotides not matched to a gene: 9. The CDR3 sequence is 15 residues long. CDR3 loop: CASNQRGTSGGEQFF. In DNA form, the CDR3 reads TGTGCCAGCAATCAACGGGGGACTAGCGGGGGAGAGCAGTTCTTC.

This clonotype showed up many times. The chain joins TRBV7-3 to TRBJ2-3; a possible D gene is TRBD1 (9 bases). In germline, CDR1 is SGHTA, CDR2 FQGTGA. The CDR3 runs 15 residues. Between the trimmed V and J ends, which lost 3 bases and 4 bases, there was a span of 14 bases. The CDR3 reads CASSFSGDRADTQYF. DNA of the CDR3: TGTGCCAGCAGCTTTAGCGGGGACAGGGCAGATACGCAGTATTTT.